These 18 T cell receptor beta chains were all obtained from the same sample, sequenced in a study of cytomegalovirus exposure and HLA in healthy donors. Method: immunoSEQ multiplex PCR; TCRdb's copy keeps in-frame clones and lacks some. The sample consists of about 120,000 clones, roughly nine tenths of them appearing once. The specimen sequenced was PBMCs. Source of these receptors: a woman aged 18-30 years in good health and CMV-seronegative.

This clone was observed once. The J gene is TRBJ1-2, the V gene TRBV6-6; tentative D call: TRBD1 (5 bases). The length of the CDR3 is 16 residues. Per germline, CDR1 MNHNY and CDR2 SVGAGI (reference sequence). With 0 bases removed from V and 10 bases from J, the gap between germline ends came to 21 bases. The chain's CDR3 is CASSYSHQGPPRDYTF. The CDR3 region has the DNA TGTGCCAGCAGTTACTCGCACCAGGGCCCCCCAAGAGACTACACCTTC.

A word on this clone: Germline is not matched at one junction end, which may reflect a read error. The chain combines TRBV2 with TRBJ2-1, with D perhaps matching TRBD1 (5 bases). The CDR3 length is 15 residues. Per the germline V gene, CDR1 is SNHLY and CDR2 is FYNNEI. The CDR3 bases are TGTGCCAGCAGTGAATGGGAACAGGCCTACGATGAGCAGTTCTTC. This gives the protein CASSEWEQAYDEQFF. Full variable domain (outside the CDR3, taken from reference TRBV2 and TRBJ2-1): EPEVTQTPSHQVTQMGQEVILRCVPISNHLYFYWYRQILGQKVEFLVSFYNNEISEKSEIFDDQFSVERPDGSNFTLKIRSTKLEDSAMYFCASSEWEQAYDEQFFGPGTRLTVL.

The chain links TRBV28 to TRBJ2-7, with 8 bases identical to TRBD2. Germline V gene lookup returns CDR1 MDHEN and CDR2 SYDVKM. The CDR3 covers 15 residues. The junction had 8 bases not matched to a gene; V was cut back by 3 bases and J by 4 bases. CDR3 sequence: CASSFPIAGKYEQYF. DNA of the CDR3: TGTGCCAGCAGTTTCCCCATAGCGGGAAAGTACGAGCAGTACTTC.

The CDR3 loop reads CASSRERNTEAFF. For the CDR3, the DNA is TGTGCCAGCAGCCGAGAGAGGAACACTGAAGCTTTCTTT. The V and J genes are TRBV2 and TRBJ1-1, with D uncertain. V dropped 6 bases and J dropped 1 base, with 9 bases sitting between them. The CDR3 loop spans 13 amino acids. Germline CDR1 is SNHLY and CDR2 is FYNNEI.

The chain joins TRBV5-1 to TRBJ2-2; 11 bases are shared with TRBD2. J lost 0 bases, V lost 4 bases, and 5 bases had no gene match. In germline, CDR1 is SGHRS, CDR2 YFSETQ. The CDR3 is 17 amino acids. DNA of the CDR3: TGCGCCAGCAGCCTCTCACTAGCGGGGGCGAACACCGGGGAGCTGTTTTTT. This translates into CASSLSLAGANTGELFF.

The chain combines TRBV27 with TRBJ1-5, with 9 bases that match TRBD1. V shed 3 bases and J 4 bases; nucleotides not matched to a gene: 7. The CDR3 contains 16 residues. CDR1 is MNHEY and CDR2 is SMNVEV in the germline V gene (reference sequence). In DNA form, the CDR3 reads TGTGCCAGCAGTTTGACAACGGGACAGGGTAATCAGCCCCAGCATTTT. Encoded protein: CASSLTTGQGNQPQHF.

The rearrangement joins TRBV6-5 to TRBJ2-7, with TRBD1 as a possible D gene (5 bases). The V gene lost 0 bases and the J gene lost 5 bases, with 8 bases spanning the gap. The germline V gene has CDR1 MNHEY and CDR2 SVGAGI. This CDR3 comprises 13 residues. The CDR3 DNA follows: TGTGCCAGCAGTTACTCGTGGGGCAACGAGCAGTACTTC. This gives the protein CASSYSWGNEQYF.

The V call is TRBV28, the J call TRBJ1-5, with D perhaps TRBD1 (6 bases). V shed 6 bases and J shed 7 bases, with 16 bases lying between them. The germline V gene has CDR1 MDHEN and CDR2 SYDVKM. This CDR3 is built from 14 residues. The chain's CDR3 is CASSMREGEQPQHF. In DNA form, the CDR3 reads TGTGCCAGCAGCATGCGGGAGGGGGAGCAGCCCCAGCATTTT. The entire variable domain, with the rest obtained from reference TRBV28 and TRBJ1-5, is as follows: DVKVTQSSRYLVKRTGEKVFLECVQDMDHENMFWYRQDPGLGLRLIYFSYDVKMKEKGDIPEGYSVSREKKERFSLILESASTNQTSMYLCASSMREGEQPQHFGDGTRLSIL.

The chain combines TRBV30 with TRBJ2-3; D is undetermined. The CDR3 is made up of 13 amino acids. Germline CDR1 is GTSNPN and CDR2 is SVGIG (reference sequence). Trimming took 1 base from V and 6 from J, leaving 11 bases between them. Here the CDR3 DNA reads TGTGCCTGGAGTGCTCCCTCGGTGGATACGCAGTATTTT. This codes for CAWSAPSVDTQYF.

The chain combines TRBV29-1 with TRBJ2-2; D is perhaps TRBD1 (6 bases). This CDR3 has 14 amino acids. In germline, CDR1 is SQVTM, CDR2 ANQGSEA. The germline V and J ends were trimmed by 1 base and 6 bases, with 12 bases remaining between them. The CDR3 loop reads CSVEGGLTAGELFF. In DNA, the CDR3 is TGCAGCGTTGAAGGGGGGCTCACGGCCGGGGAGCTGTTTTTT.

The rearrangement links TRBV6-5 to TRBJ2-3; tentatively, D is TRBD2 (6 bases). Germline CDR1 is MNHEY and CDR2 is SVGAGI. V lost 0 bases and J 14 bases, leaving 15 bases between the germline ends. The CDR3 has 13 residues. For the CDR3, the DNA is TGTGCCAGCAGTTACTCGAATGGGGGGAGCCTGTATTTT. Its protein is CASSYSNGGSLYF.

On this clone: The same CDR3 also results from other DNA sequences found in this sample. The V and J genes are TRBV19 and TRBJ1-1, with 9 nucleotides matching TRBD1. Germline trimming cut 6 bases from V and 2 bases from J; bases unmatched to any gene: 1. CDR1 is LNHDA and CDR2 is SQIVND in the germline V gene (reference sequence). This CDR3 spans 13 amino acids. The CDR3 DNA is TGTGCCAGTAGGGGACAGGGAAACACTGAAGCTTTCTTT. Translation: CASRGQGNTEAFF.

This chain uses TRBV30 with TRBJ1-1, with D possibly TRBD1 on 5 matching bases. This CDR3 region has 17 residues. V gave up 1 base and J gave up 2 bases, with 20 bases separating them. The V gene's germline CDR1 is GTSNPN and CDR2 SVGIG (reference sequence). This chain's CDR3 is CAWSDSPIHRKNTEAFF. The CDR3 nucleotides read TGTGCCTGGAGTGACTCCCCAATACACAGGAAAAACACTGAAGCTTTCTTT. Drawing the rest from reference TRBV30 and TRBJ1-1, the complete variable domain is SQTIHQWPATLVQPVGSPLSLECTVEGTSNPNLYWYRQAAGRGLQLLFYSVGIGQISSEVPQNLSASRPQDRQFILSSKKLLLSDSGFYLCAWSDSPIHRKNTEAFFGQGTRLTVV.

This clone appeared a few times. This rearrangement joins TRBV7-9 to TRBJ2-3; 7 nucleotides align to TRBD2. Germline lookup yields CDR1 SEHNR and CDR2 FQNEAQ (reference sequence). V lost 6 bases, J lost 2 bases, and 5 bases stayed unmatched. The CDR3 has 14 residues. The CDR3 coding sequence is TGTGCCAGCAGTAGGGAGCGGGACACAGATACGCAGTATTTT. It yields the protein CASSRERDTDTQYF.

V is TRBV5-1 and J is TRBJ2-7, with 7 bases identical to TRBD1. Germline-derived CDR1 and CDR2 are SGHRS and YFSETQ. V lost 5 bases to trimming and J lost 5 bases; unmatched junction nucleotides: 10. The CDR3 contains 14 residues. CDR3 coding DNA: TGCGCCAGCAGACCCGACAGGGTTCCGCACGAGCAGTACGTC. Its translation: CASRPDRVPHEQYV.

The chain combines TRBV6-5 with TRBJ2-7; 7 nucleotides match TRBD1. This CDR3 region has 15 residues. Germline lookup yields CDR1 MNHEY and CDR2 SVGAGI. The J segment lost 7 bases and the V segment lost 5 bases, leaving 14 bases of the junction unmatched. DNA of the CDR3: TGTGCCAGCAGTCTCCGCCAGGGGGTTTCGTGGGAGCAGTACTTC. Protein product: CASSLRQGVSWEQYF.

The genes are TRBV5-8 and TRBJ1-5; D is possibly TRBD1 (6 bases). Germline V lookup: CDR1 SGHTS, CDR2 YDEGEE. CDR3 length equals 15 residues. The ends were cut back, 1 base at V and 4 bases at J, with 12 bases in the middle. The DNA for the CDR3 is TGTGCCAGCAGCTTGCCACAGGGTCGAAATCAGCCCCAGCATTTT. It specifies CASSLPQGRNQPQHF. Combining the CDR3 with reference TRBV5-8 and TRBJ1-5 gives the whole variable domain EAGVTQSPTHLIKTRGQQATLRCSPISGHTSVYWYQQALGLGLQFLLWYDEGEERNRGNFPPRFSGRQFPNYSSELNVNALELEDSALYLCASSLPQGRNQPQHFGDGTRLSIL.

The rearrangement links TRBV7-2 to TRBJ2-7; TRBD1 might be the D (5 bases). The V end was cut by 1 base, the J end by 0 bases, with 13 bases between. This CDR3 is 16 amino acids long. Germline V gene sequence: CDR1 SGHTA, CDR2 FQGNSA. The CDR3 region is CASSLERGRSSYEQYF. The CDR3 region has the DNA TGTGCCAGCAGCTTAGAAAGGGGCCGAAGCTCCTACGAGCAGTACTTC.